The 15 T cell receptor beta chains below come from one sample, sequenced in a study of T cell responses to AZD1222 COVID-19 vaccine. The table came from immunoSEQ multiplex PCR; TCRdb's copy has only in-frame clones and leaves some out. The data hold 95,000 to 130,000 clones, with around 91% observed a single time. The source material was peripheral blood, sampled 28 days after the second AZD1222 dose. These TCRs come from an adult who received the AZD1222 COVID-19 vaccine.

The table lists this clone with a count of one. The genes are TRBV28 and TRBJ1-1; D may be TRBD1 (5 bases). CDR1 is MDHEN, CDR2 SYDVKM, per germline. The V and J ends lost 2 bases and 0 bases respectively, with 16 bases between them. The CDR3 is 17 amino acids. CDR3 bases: TGTGCCAGCAGTTTACCCCGACAGATTCTTATGAACACTGAAGCTTTCTTT. Translating gives CASSLPRQILMNTEAFF.

V usage is TRBV4-1 and J usage is TRBJ1-1, with D possibly being TRBD1 (5 bases). The CDR3 runs to 18 residues. CDR1 and CDR2 (germline): MGHRA, YSYEKL. The germline V and J ends were trimmed by 0 bases and 3 bases, with 20 bases remaining between them. This chain's CDR3 is CASSQDKLAGGGDTEAFF. In DNA form, the CDR3 reads TGCGCCAGCAGCCAAGATAAGCTGGCAGGTGGAGGGGACACTGAAGCTTTCTTT.

The chain recombines TRBV6-5 with TRBJ1-4; D is perhaps TRBD1 (5 bases). The CDR3 length is 15 residues. V lost 6 bases and J lost 8, with 19 bases in between. Germline CDR1 is MNHEY and CDR2 is SVGAGI. DNA of the CDR3: TGTGCCAGCAGAAACGGGGTCGGGGCCAGGGAAAAACTGTTTTTT. The encoded protein is CASRNGVGAREKLFF.

V and J are TRBV6-6 and TRBJ1-1; D call uncertain. Trimming took 10 bases from V and 4 from J, leaving 16 bases between them. The V gene's germline CDR1 is MNHNY and CDR2 SVGAGI (reference sequence). The CDR3 runs to 13 residues. CDR3 coding DNA: TGTGCCACCAATACCCCCTGGGCCACTGAAGCTTTCTTT. Translation gives CATNTPWATEAFF.

The rearrangement uses TRBV5-4 and TRBJ2-6; D unclear. The CDR3 loop spans 14 amino acids. Germline V gives CDR1 SGHNT, CDR2 YYREEE (reference sequence). V lost 8 bases to trimming and J lost 0 bases, with 9 bases between them. The CDR3: CASTHSSGANVLTF. Written as DNA, the CDR3 is TGTGCCAGTACACATAGCTCTGGGGCCAACGTCCTGACTTTC.

This chain connects TRBV21-1 to TRBJ2-7; TRBD2 is the table's D call and was not checked against the DNA. TRBV21-1 is a pseudogene segment. This CDR3 is 11 amino acids long. The CDR3 bases are TGTGCCAGCAGCGAGCCTCGGGAGCAGTACTTC. Translating gives CASSEPREQYF.

The chain couples TRBV18 to TRBJ1-3, with TRBD1 matching over 8 bases. Germline V gene data show CDR1 as KGHSH and CDR2 as LQKENI. V lost 6 bases, J lost 0 bases, and 4 bases stayed unmatched. CDR3 length: 15 amino acids. CDR3 in amino acids: CASSLQGDSGNTIYF. CDR3 sequence (DNA): TGTGCCAGCTCGCTACAGGGGGACTCTGGAAACACCATATATTTT.

The chain joins TRBV10-3 to TRBJ2-1; 7 nucleotides match TRBD2. This CDR3 has 15 residues. Trimming cost V 3 bases and J 3 bases; bases outside gene matches: 5. From germline, CDR1 is ENHRY and CDR2 SYGVKD. CDR3 nucleotide sequence: TGTGCCATCAGTGAAAGCCTAGCGGACTACAATGAGCAGTTCTTC. Amino acid sequence: CAISESLADYNEQFF.

The rearrangement links TRBV9 to TRBJ2-3; D possibly corresponds to TRBD2 (7 bases). The CDR3 covers 16 residues. Trimming cost V 0 bases and J 0 bases, with 11 bases left between them. Germline V lookup: CDR1 SGDLS, CDR2 YYNGEE. CDR3 DNA: TGTGCCAGCAGCGTAGTGGGGGGGGCTAGCACAGATACGCAGTATTTT. Amino acid sequence: CASSVVGGASTDTQYF.

The V gene is TRBV3-1 (or the pseudogene TRBV3-2), the J gene TRBJ1-5; possibly TRBD1 for D (5 bases). The CDR3 covers 13 residues. The V gene's germline CDR1 is LGHDT and CDR2 YNNKEL (reference sequence). Trimming pared 4 bases from V and 2 bases from J, leaving 6 bases between. Written as DNA, the CDR3 is TGTGCCAGCAGCCCGACAGGCAATCAGCCCCAGCATTTT. Its protein is CASSPTGNQPQHF.

J is TRBJ1-5 and V is TRBV6-5; D unresolved. Trimming took off 6 bases at V and 2 bases at J, with 14 bases between the two ends. From germline, CDR1 is MNHEY and CDR2 SVGAGI. The CDR3 length is 15 residues. The CDR3 nucleotides are TGTGCCAGCAGGCAACTCTCCGGGGGCAATCAGCCCCAGCATTTT. Translated: CASRQLSGGNQPQHF.

CDR3 protein: CASSVWGGNEKLFF. CDR3 nucleotides: TGTGCCAGCAGCGTATGGGGGGGTAATGAAAAACTGTTTTTT. The chain has TRBV9 and TRBJ1-4, with D possibly TRBD1 on 5 matching bases. The germline V gene has CDR1 SGDLS and CDR2 YYNGEE. The CDR3 contains 14 residues. Trimming pared 1 base from V and 4 bases from J, leaving 8 bases between.

The chain has TRBV4-1 and TRBJ2-5; D is unresolved. Germline V CDR1 and CDR2: MGHRA, YSYEKL. The CDR3 runs to 13 residues. The V gene lost 4 bases and the J gene lost 5 bases, with 11 bases spanning the gap. CDR3 protein: CASSLGFSETQYF. As DNA, the CDR3 is TGCGCCAGCAGCCTCGGATTTAGTGAGACCCAGTACTTC.

The chain joins TRBV19 to TRBJ2-7; D uncertain. The germline V gene has CDR1 LNHDA and CDR2 SQIVND (reference sequence). The CDR3 sequence is 13 residues long. The V end was cut by 4 bases, the J end by 1 base, with 8 bases between. Here the CDR3 reads CASSNTDSYEQYF. The DNA of the CDR3 is TGTGCCAGTAGTAACACGGATTCCTACGAGCAGTACTTC.

The genes are TRBV20-1 and TRBJ2-7, with D uncertain. The CDR3 sequence is 14 residues long. Germline V gene lookup returns CDR1 DFQATT and CDR2 SNEGSKA (reference sequence). The V end was cut by 3 bases, the J end by 6 bases, with 18 bases between. CDR3 protein: CSASPQVTVSEQYF. CDR3 DNA: TGCAGTGCTAGTCCCCAGGTCACGGTGTCCGAGCAGTACTTC.